This TCR beta chain was sequenced for a study of CD8+CD57+ T cells in acquired aplastic anemia. Ten or more counts support this clonotype. Germline trimming cut 6 bases from V and 1 base from J; bases unmatched to any gene: 6. Germline V gene lookup returns CDR1 MNHNS and CDR2 SASEGT. The CDR3 is 14 amino acids. Investigators profiled TCR beta VDJ and CDR3 from genomic DNA template. Each CDR3 protein gets one entry after TCRdb re-called the reads with MiXCR. Of about 160,000 distinct CDR3 sequences in the sample, just under 45% are singletons; the top ten hold 1.1%. The clonotype comes from a human donor in good health. J is TRBJ2-7 and V is TRBV6-1; 7 bases agree with TRBD1. The material sequenced was sorted CD4+, CD8+, or CD8+CD57+ T cells (not recorded which) from PBMCs. CDR3 protein: CASRATGSSYEQYF. CDR3 nucleotides: TGTGCCAGCAGGGCGACAGGGTCTTCCTACGAGCAGTACTTC.